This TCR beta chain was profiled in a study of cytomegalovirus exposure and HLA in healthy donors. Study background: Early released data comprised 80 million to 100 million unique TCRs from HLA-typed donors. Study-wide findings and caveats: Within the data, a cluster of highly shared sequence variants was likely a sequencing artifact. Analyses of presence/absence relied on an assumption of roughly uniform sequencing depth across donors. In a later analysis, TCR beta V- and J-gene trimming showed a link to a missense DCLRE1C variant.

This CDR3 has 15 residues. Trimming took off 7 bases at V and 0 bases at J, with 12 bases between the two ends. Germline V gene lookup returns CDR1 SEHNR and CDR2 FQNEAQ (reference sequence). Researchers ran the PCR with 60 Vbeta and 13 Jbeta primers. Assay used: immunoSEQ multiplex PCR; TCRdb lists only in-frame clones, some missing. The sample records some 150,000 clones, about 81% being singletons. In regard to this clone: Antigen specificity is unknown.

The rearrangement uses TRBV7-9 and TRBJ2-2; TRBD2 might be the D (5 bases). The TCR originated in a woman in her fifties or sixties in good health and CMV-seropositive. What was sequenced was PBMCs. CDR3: CASIQGGTNTGELFF. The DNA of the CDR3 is TGTGCCAGCATCCAAGGAGGAACGAACACCGGGGAGCTGTTTTTT.